The next 9 T cell receptor beta chains were all read from a single sample in a study of blood T cell repertoires in COVID-19. Profiled with immunoSEQ multiplex PCR; TCRdb holds only in-frame clones, not every one. The sample comprises about 180,000 clones, roughly 87% of which are singletons, and under 3% rests with the top ten. Sequencing used PBMCs or T cells enriched from blood (not recorded which). These receptors all stem from a woman in her forties with acute COVID-19.

This rearrangement joins TRBV7-9 to TRBJ1-5, with 9 nucleotides matching TRBD1. The length of the CDR3 is 16 residues. After removal of 5 bases from V and 5 bases from J, the junction contained 10 bases not matched to a gene. CDR1 is SEHNR, CDR2 FQNEAQ, per germline (reference sequence). This CDR3 reads CASSLTGTGKHQPQHF. DNA of the CDR3: TGTGCCAGCAGCCTGACCGGGACAGGGAAACATCAGCCCCAGCATTTT.

V gene TRBV2 combines with J gene TRBJ1-4, with TRBD1 matching over 7 bases. The germline V gene encodes CDR1 SNHLY and CDR2 FYNNEI. The V and J ends lost 6 bases and 5 bases, in that order; junction bases with no gene match: 6. This CDR3 has 14 amino acids. This CDR3 is CASRTGTTNEKLFF. The CDR3 DNA sequence: TGTGCCAGCAGGACAGGGACCACAAATGAAAAACTGTTTTTT.

The rearrangement uses TRBV27 and TRBJ1-1; TRBD1 might be the D (5 bases). This CDR3 is built from 16 residues. CDR1 and CDR2 (germline): MNHEY, SMNVEV (reference sequence). Trimming took 0 bases from V and 5 from J, leaving 16 bases between them. The DNA of the CDR3 is TGTGCCAGCAGTTTATCGGAGTGGGGTAAGGGGACTGAAGCTTTCTTT. Residues: CASSLSEWGKGTEAFF.

This chain links TRBV9 with TRBJ2-1; 9 bases are shared with TRBD2. Germline trimming cut 4 bases from V and 3 bases from J; bases unmatched to any gene: 8. Germline CDR1 and CDR2: SGDLS and YYNGEE. The CDR3 extends over 16 amino acids. CDR3 sequence: CASSRSGSRSYNEQFF. The CDR3 nucleotides are TGTGCCAGCAGCCGTAGCGGGAGTCGGAGCTACAATGAGCAGTTCTTC.

The CDR3 loop is CASSSTGYTDTQYF. CDR3 in DNA: TGTGCCAGTAGTTCTACAGGGTACACAGATACGCAGTATTTT. The chain couples TRBV19 to TRBJ2-3; D is possibly TRBD1 (6 bases). There are 14 residues in the CDR3. Germline V gene data show CDR1 as LNHDA and CDR2 as SQIVND (reference sequence). Trimming cost V 5 bases and J 2 bases, with 11 bases left between them.

CDR3 amino acids: CASSGDTASGNTIYF. The CDR3 nucleotides are TGTGCCAGTAGCGGGGACACCGCCTCTGGAAACACCATATATTTT. The chain combines TRBV19 with TRBJ1-3; TRBD1 might be the D (6 bases). The germline gives CDR1 LNHDA, CDR2 SQIVND (reference sequence). The V end lost 6 bases, the J end lost 0 bases, and 12 bases lay between the germline ends. This CDR3 is 15 amino acids long. Looking up the rest from reference TRBV19 and TRBJ1-3 gives the full variable domain: DGGITQSPKYLFRKEGQNVTLSCEQNLNHDAMYWYRQDPGQGLRLIYYSQIVNDFQKGDIAEGYSVSREKKESFPLTVTSAQKNPTAFYLCASSGDTASGNTIYFGEGSWLTVV.

V and J are TRBV14 and TRBJ1-4, with 7 bases identical to TRBD1. The CDR3 extends over 15 amino acids. With V trimmed by 2 bases and J by 4 bases, 4 bases remained unmatched. Germline loops: CDR1 SGHDN, CDR2 FVKESK. CDR3 nucleotide sequence: TGTGCCAGCAGCCAACCGGGACAGTATAATGAAAAACTGTTTTTT. It specifies CASSQPGQYNEKLFF.

This sequence joins TRBV5-1 and TRBJ1-4, with unresolved D. Germline assignment: CDR1 SGHRS and CDR2 YFSETQ. The CDR3 consists of 14 residues. V was pared by 0 bases and J by 8 bases, with 11 bases between. DNA for the CDR3: TGCGCCAGCAGCTTGGCCTTTAGGGAGGAAAAACTGTTTTTT. This codes for CASSLAFREEKLFF. The entire variable domain, with the rest obtained from reference TRBV5-1 and TRBJ1-4, is as follows: KAGVTQTPRYLIKTRGQQVTLSCSPISGHRSVSWYQQTPGQGLQFLFEYFSETQRNKGNFPGRFSGRQFSNSRSEMNVSTLELGDSALYLCASSLAFREEKLFFGSGTQLSVL.

V usage is TRBV27 and J usage is TRBJ2-2, with D possibly matching TRBD2 (5 bases). With 9 bases removed from V and 0 bases from J, the gap between germline ends came to 11 bases. CDR3 length: 14 residues. Germline CDR1 MNHEY, CDR2 SMNVEV (reference sequence). Here the CDR3 reads CASQPGTNTGELFF. DNA for the CDR3: TGTGCCAGTCAACCGGGGACGAACACCGGGGAGCTGTTTTTT.